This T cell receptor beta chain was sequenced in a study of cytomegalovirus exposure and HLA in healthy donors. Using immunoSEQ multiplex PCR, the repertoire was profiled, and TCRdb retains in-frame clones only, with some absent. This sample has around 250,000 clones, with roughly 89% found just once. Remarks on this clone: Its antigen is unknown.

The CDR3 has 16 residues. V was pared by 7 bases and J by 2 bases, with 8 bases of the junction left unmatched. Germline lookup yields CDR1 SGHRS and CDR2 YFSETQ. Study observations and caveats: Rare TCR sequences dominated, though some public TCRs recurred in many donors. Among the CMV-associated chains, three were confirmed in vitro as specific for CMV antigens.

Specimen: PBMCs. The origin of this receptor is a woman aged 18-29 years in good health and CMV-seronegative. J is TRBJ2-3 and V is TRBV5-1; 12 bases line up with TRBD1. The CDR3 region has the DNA TGCGCCAGCGGCCACCGGGACAGGGGGCACACAGATACGCAGTATTTT. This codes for CASGHRDRGHTDTQYF.